One and the same sample provided the 16 T cell receptor beta chains below, sequenced in a study of CD8 T cells in ankylosing spondylitis. TCRdb reprocessed the 5' RACE reads with MiXCR, giving one entry per CDR3 protein. The sample carries 200,000 to 250,000 distinct CDR3 sequences, roughly a tenth recorded once. The specimen was blood, either unsorted or a sorted T cell fraction (not recorded which). The receptors originated from a male donor with ankylosing spondylitis or in good health (not recorded which).

The genes are TRBV29-1 and TRBJ1-3; tentative D call: TRBD1 (6 bases). V was shortened by 5 bases and J by 0 bases, with 11 bases between the two germline ends. The length of the CDR3 is 14 residues. The V gene's germline CDR1 is SQVTM and CDR2 ANQGSEA. The CDR3 DNA is TGCAGCGTTACCCCAGGGGACTCTGGAAACACCATATATTTT. Translating gives CSVTPGDSGNTIYF.

The chain is built from TRBV2 and TRBJ2-1; weak D call: TRBD1 (6 bases). Trimming pared 6 bases from V and 3 bases from J, leaving 12 bases between. The CDR3 has 14 residues. CDR1 SNHLY and CDR2 FYNNEI come from the germline V gene. CDR3: CASRGAGNYNEQFF. The CDR3 nucleotides are TGTGCCAGCAGGGGGGCAGGGAACTACAATGAGCAGTTCTTC.

The chain combines TRBV2 with TRBJ2-7; 7 nucleotides align to TRBD1. The CDR3 totals 15 residues. Looked up from germline, CDR1 is SNHLY and CDR2 is FYNNEI. Losses at the gene ends were 7 bases for V and 3 bases for J; bases not matched to a gene: 12. The CDR3 sequence is CASIRNRDSYYEQYF. CDR3 DNA: TGTGCCAGCATTCGTAATCGGGACAGCTACTACGAGCAGTACTTC.

The sample holds a few counts of this clonotype. This chain joins TRBV6-1 and TRBJ2-1; D possibly uses TRBD1 or TRBD2 (5 bases each). The CDR3 contains 12 residues. Germline CDR1 reads MNHNS; CDR2 reads SASEGT. V was pared by 6 bases and J by 12 bases, with 15 bases between. Here the CDR3 reads CASRESPGPQFF. In DNA, the CDR3 is TGTGCCAGCAGGGAATCTCCGGGACCGCAGTTCTTC.

This clonotype was seen only a few times. The rearrangement joins TRBV15 to TRBJ2-3; D is ambiguous. CDR3 length equals 13 residues. With 6 bases removed from V and 4 bases from J, the gap between germline ends came to 11 bases. Germline V CDR1 and CDR2: LNHNV, YYDKDF (reference sequence). The CDR3 loop is CATRKGIADTQYF. For the CDR3, the DNA is TGTGCCACCAGGAAGGGAATAGCAGATACGCAGTATTTT.

This sequence joins TRBV12-3 or TRBV12-4 and TRBJ2-7, with D possibly TRBD2 on 5 matching bases. Trimming stripped 7 bases from V and 5 bases from J, with 18 bases between. This CDR3 spans 14 amino acids. The CDR3 region has the DNA TGTGCCAGCACCTCCCGGGTCGACGGGGACGAGCAGTACTTC. This sequence encodes CASTSRVDGDEQYF.

This clonotype was seen only a few times. The rearrangement joins TRBV7-6 to TRBJ2-2, with 8 positions matching TRBD2. The CDR3 consists of 16 residues. Per the germline V gene, CDR1 is SGHVS and CDR2 is FNYEAQ. V dropped 6 bases and J dropped 1; count of bases not matched to a gene: 7. The CDR3 region is CASSPILAGNTGELFF. The CDR3 DNA is TGTGCCAGCAGTCCGATCCTAGCGGGGAACACCGGGGAGCTGTTTTTT. The full variable domain, with the rest looked up from reference TRBV7-6 and TRBJ2-2, is GAGVSQSPRYKVTKRGQDVALRCDPISGHVSLYWYRQALGQGPEFLTYFNYEAQQDKSGLPNDRFSAERPEGSISTLTIQRTEQRDSAMYRCASSPILAGNTGELFFGEGSRLTVL.

Many counts were recorded for this clonotype. This rearrangement joins TRBV6-5 to TRBJ2-5; possibly TRBD2 for D (6 bases). The germline V gene encodes CDR1 MNHEY and CDR2 SVGAGI. The CDR3 loop spans 18 amino acids. Trimming took 0 bases from V and 2 from J, leaving 19 bases between them. The CDR3 loop reads CASSYSRGGKTIQETQYF. Here the CDR3 DNA reads TGTGCCAGCAGTTACTCGAGAGGAGGGAAGACGATACAAGAGACCCAGTACTTC.

This clonotype was observed many times. The chain carries TRBV10-3 and TRBJ2-1, with 7 bases aligning to TRBD2. V shed 3 bases and J 2 bases; nucleotides not matched to a gene: 4. The CDR3 sequence is 15 residues long. The germline gives CDR1 ENHRY, CDR2 SYGVKD. CDR3 coding DNA: TGTGCCATCAGTGACGGCGGGAGCGCCTACAATGAGCAGTTCTTC. This sequence encodes CAISDGGSAYNEQFF.

At least ten counts were recorded for this clonotype. The CDR3 loop is CAISESYGREGHEQYF. CDR3 nucleotide sequence: TGTGCCATCAGTGAGTCGTACGGCAGGGAGGGCCACGAGCAGTACTTC. The chain has TRBV10-3 and TRBJ2-7; 7 bases agree with TRBD2. V was pared by 0 bases and J by 5 bases, with 10 bases of the junction left unmatched. This CDR3 spans 16 amino acids. Germline V lookup: CDR1 ENHRY, CDR2 SYGVKD.

This clonotype has a handful of counts. The chain combines TRBV28 with TRBJ2-1; D remains ambiguous. The V gene's germline CDR1 is MDHEN and CDR2 SYDVKM. The CDR3 has 15 amino acids. V was shortened by 2 bases and J by 4 bases, with 12 bases between the two germline ends. The CDR3 bases are TGTGCCAGCAGTTTACCTCCTGCCGTATACAATGAGCAGTTCTTC. Its protein is CASSLPPAVYNEQFF.

The genes are TRBV6-1 and TRBJ2-7, with 8 bases identical to TRBD2. From germline, CDR1 is MNHNS and CDR2 SASEGT. The CDR3 sequence is 15 residues long. J gave up 4 bases and V 7 bases, and 12 bases lay outside the gene matches. This CDR3 reads CASMVLDGRGYEQYF. The DNA of the CDR3 is TGTGCCAGCATGGTCTTAGACGGGAGGGGGTACGAGCAGTACTTC.

This clonotype was observed once. This chain links TRBV20-1 with TRBJ2-1; no clear D gene. This CDR3 comprises 10 residues. Trimming left V 5 bases short and J 4 bases short, with 3 bases between. Germline V gene lookup returns CDR1 DFQATT and CDR2 SNEGSKA (reference sequence). This chain's CDR3 is CSAWYNEQFF. In DNA form, the CDR3 reads TGCAGTGCTTGGTACAATGAGCAGTTCTTC.

This clonotype was seen a handful of times. CDR3 sequence (DNA): TGTGCCAGCAGTTACTCGGACCAGAATATTCGGCAGTTCTATGGCTACACCTTC. Protein sequence: CASSYSDQNIRQFYGYTF. The genes are TRBV6-5 and TRBJ1-2, with D unclear. The germline CDR1 and CDR2 sequences are MNHEY and SVGAGI. V lost 0 bases, J lost 4 bases, and 21 bases lay in between. The CDR3 totals 18 residues.

This chain links TRBV3-1 with TRBJ2-1; D uncertain. This CDR3 is 15 amino acids long. V was trimmed by 1 base and J by 5 bases, leaving 12 bases between them. Germline CDR1 reads LGHDT; CDR2 reads YNNKEL (reference sequence). Written as DNA, the CDR3 is TGTGCCAGCAGCCAAGGGTTGCAGGAGAACAATGAGCAGTTCTTC. It codes for CASSQGLQENNEQFF.

This clonotype was picked up many times. The J gene is TRBJ2-1, the V gene TRBV2; D possibly matches TRBD1 or TRBD2 (5 bases each). V was clipped by 5 bases and J by 8 bases, with 22 bases between them. This CDR3 contains 16 residues. The V gene's germline CDR1 is SNHLY and CDR2 FYNNEI. The CDR3 loop reads CASSLHRDGPQDEQFF. The CDR3 nucleotides are TGTGCCAGCAGTCTCCATAGGGACGGCCCTCAGGATGAGCAGTTCTTC.